This is a list of T cell receptor beta chains from one sample in a study of blood T cell repertoires in COVID-19. The repertoire was sequenced with immunoSEQ multiplex PCR; TCRdb's copy has only in-frame clones and lacks some. The table shows about 440,000 clones, with about 90% occurring only once. The sequencing sample was made of PBMCs or T cells enriched from blood (not recorded which). The receptors originated from a man younger than 35 who had recovered from COVID-19. CDR3s leave out the opening cysteine and the closing phenylalanine or tryptophan. Fields, in order: V gene, CDR3 protein.

>TRBV7-8
ASSLVTGQGPSNQPQH
>TRBV10-3
AIGKDGAEAF
>TRBV6-5
ASRKGDTQY
>TRBV28
ASSWGGRGNIETQY
>TRBV19
ASSIGSGRDTEAF
>TRBV29-1
SVGTGIGNTIY
>TRBV20-1
SASVREKLF
>TRBV7-3
ASSLLAGDYNEQF
>TRBV5-4
ASSSTPAETQY
>TRBV3-1/TRBV3-2
ASSHGLAGGETQY
>TRBV28
ASCRPKQETQY